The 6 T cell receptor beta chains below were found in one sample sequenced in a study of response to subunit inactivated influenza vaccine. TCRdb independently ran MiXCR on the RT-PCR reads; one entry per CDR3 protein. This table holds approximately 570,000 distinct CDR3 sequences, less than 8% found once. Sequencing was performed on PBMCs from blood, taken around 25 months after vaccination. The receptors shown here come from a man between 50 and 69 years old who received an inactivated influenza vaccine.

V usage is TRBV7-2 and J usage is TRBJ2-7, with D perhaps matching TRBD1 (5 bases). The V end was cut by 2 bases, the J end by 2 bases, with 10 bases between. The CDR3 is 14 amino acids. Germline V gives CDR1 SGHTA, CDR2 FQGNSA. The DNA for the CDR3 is TGTGCCAGCAGCTTAAACCAGGGTCCCTACGAGCAGTACTTC. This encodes CASSLNQGPYEQYF.

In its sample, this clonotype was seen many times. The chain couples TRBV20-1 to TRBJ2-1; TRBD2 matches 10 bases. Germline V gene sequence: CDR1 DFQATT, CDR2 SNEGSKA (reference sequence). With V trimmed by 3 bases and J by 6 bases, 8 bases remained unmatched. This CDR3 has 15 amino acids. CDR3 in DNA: TGCAGTGCTAGTCCTCTAGCGGGAGCAGGCAATGAGCAGTTCTTC. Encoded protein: CSASPLAGAGNEQFF.

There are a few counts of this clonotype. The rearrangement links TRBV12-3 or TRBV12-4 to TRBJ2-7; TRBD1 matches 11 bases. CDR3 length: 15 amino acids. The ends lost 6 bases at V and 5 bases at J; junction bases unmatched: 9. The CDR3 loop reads CASSKGTGGLDEQYF. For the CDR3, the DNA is TGTGCCAGCAGCAAAGGGACAGGGGGGTTAGACGAGCAGTACTTC.

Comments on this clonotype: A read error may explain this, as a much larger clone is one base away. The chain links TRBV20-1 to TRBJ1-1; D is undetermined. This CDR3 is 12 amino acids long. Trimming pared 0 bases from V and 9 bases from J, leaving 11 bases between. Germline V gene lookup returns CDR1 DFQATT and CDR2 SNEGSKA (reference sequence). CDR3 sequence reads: CSARDWGGQAFF. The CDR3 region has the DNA TGCAGTGCTAGAGATTGGGGAGGTCAAGCTTTCTTT.

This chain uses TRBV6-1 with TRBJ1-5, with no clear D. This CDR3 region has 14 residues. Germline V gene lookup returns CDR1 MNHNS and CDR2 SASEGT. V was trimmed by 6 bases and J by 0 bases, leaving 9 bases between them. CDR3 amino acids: CASRNNYSNQPQHF. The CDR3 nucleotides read TGTGCCAGCAGAAACAATTATAGCAATCAGCCCCAGCATTTT.

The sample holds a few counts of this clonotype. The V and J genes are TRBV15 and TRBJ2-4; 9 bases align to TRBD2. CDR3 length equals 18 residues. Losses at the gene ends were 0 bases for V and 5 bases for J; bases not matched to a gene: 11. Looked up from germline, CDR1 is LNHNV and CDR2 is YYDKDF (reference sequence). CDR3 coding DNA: TGTGCCACCAGCAGAGATAGTGGCGGCGGGAGGGCCCAAAACATTCAGTACTTC. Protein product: CATSRDSGGGRAQNIQYF.